This TCR beta chain was recorded in a study of blood T cell repertoires in COVID-19. Clones were sequenced by immunoSEQ multiplex PCR, and TCRdb holds only the in-frame ones, with some missing. The table records 250,000 or so clones, approximately 90% of them present only once. This CDR3 region has 15 residues. The V segment lost 7 bases and the J segment 1 base; nucleotides outside the gene matches: 4. Germline loops: CDR1 SGHVS, CDR2 FNYEAQ. This receptor was identified in a woman aged 25 to 39 with active or convalescent COVID-19. The sample consisted of peripheral blood. The chain carries TRBV7-6 and TRBJ2-2; 9 nucleotides agree with TRBD1. CDR3 nucleotides: TGTGCCAGCACCGGACAGGGGATGAACACCGGGGAGCTGTTTTTT. Its protein product is CASTGQGMNTGELFF.